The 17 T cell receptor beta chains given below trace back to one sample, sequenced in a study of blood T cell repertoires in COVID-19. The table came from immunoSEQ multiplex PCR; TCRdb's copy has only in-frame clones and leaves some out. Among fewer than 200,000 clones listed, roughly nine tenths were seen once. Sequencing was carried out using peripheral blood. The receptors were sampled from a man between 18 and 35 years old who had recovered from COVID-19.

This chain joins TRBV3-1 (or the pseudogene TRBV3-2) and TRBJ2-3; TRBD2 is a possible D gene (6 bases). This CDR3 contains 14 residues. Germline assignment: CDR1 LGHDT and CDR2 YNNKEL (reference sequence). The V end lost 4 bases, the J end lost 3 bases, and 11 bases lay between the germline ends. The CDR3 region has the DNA TGTGCCAGCAGCCCTGCCCGGGGGACAGATACGCAGTATTTT. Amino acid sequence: CASSPARGTDTQYF.

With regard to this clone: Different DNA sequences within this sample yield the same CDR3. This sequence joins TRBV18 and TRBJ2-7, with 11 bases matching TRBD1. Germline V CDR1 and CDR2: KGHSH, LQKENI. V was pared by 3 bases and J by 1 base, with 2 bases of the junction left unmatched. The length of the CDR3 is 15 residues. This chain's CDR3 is CASSPGTGGSYEQYF. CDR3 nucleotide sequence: TGTGCCAGCTCACCCGGGACAGGGGGATCCTACGAGCAGTACTTC.

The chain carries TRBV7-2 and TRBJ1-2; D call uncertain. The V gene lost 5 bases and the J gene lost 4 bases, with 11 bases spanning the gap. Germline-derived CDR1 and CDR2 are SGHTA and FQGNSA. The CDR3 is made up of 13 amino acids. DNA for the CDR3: TGTGCCAGCAGCGGTCTGGCCTCCTATGGCTACACCTTC. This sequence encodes CASSGLASYGYTF.

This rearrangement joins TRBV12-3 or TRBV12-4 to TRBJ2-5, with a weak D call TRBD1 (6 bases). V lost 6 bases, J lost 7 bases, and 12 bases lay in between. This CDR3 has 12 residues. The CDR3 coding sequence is TGTGCCAGCAGGCGGACAGACACGACCCAGTACTTC. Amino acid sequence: CASRRTDTTQYF.

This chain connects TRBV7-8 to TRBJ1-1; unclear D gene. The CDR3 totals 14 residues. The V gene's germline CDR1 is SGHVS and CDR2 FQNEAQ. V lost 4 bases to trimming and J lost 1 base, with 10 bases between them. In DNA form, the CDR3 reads TGTGCCAGCAGCTACGGGTATGGGAACACTGAAGCTTTCTTT. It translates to CASSYGYGNTEAFF.

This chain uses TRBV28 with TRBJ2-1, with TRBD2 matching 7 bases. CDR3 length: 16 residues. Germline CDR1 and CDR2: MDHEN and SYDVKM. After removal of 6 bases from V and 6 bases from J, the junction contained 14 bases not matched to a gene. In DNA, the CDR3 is TGTGCCAGCAGGTCCCCTAGCGGCAGGTCCCTCAATGAGCAGTTCTTC. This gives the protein CASRSPSGRSLNEQFF.

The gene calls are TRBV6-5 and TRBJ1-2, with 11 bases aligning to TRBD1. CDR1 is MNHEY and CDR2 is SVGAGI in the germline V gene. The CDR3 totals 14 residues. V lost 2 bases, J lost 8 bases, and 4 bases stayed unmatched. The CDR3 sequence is CASSYQDRGLGYTF. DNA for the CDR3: TGTGCCAGCAGTTACCAGGACAGGGGGCTCGGCTACACCTTC.

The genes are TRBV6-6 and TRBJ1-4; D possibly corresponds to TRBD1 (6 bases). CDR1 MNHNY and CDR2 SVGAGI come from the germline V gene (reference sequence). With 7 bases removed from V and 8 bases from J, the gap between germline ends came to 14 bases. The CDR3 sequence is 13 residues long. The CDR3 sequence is CASMSQGMEKLFF. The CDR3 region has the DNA TGTGCCAGCATGAGTCAGGGGATGGAAAAACTGTTTTTT.

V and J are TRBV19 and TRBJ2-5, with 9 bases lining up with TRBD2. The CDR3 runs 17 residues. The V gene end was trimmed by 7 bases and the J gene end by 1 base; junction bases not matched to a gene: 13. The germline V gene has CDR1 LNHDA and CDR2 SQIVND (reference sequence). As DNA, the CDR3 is TGTGCCAGTAAGAAACGTAGTTCTAGCGGGACCCAAGAGACCCAGTACTTC. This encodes CASKKRSSSGTQETQYF.

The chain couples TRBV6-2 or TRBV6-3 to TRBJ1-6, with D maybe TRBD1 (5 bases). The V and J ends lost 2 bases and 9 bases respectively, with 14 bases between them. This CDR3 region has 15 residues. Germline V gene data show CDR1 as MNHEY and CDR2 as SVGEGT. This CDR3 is CASSYTGEGPSPLHF. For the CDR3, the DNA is TGTGCCAGCAGTTACACCGGGGAGGGGCCTTCACCCCTCCACTTT.

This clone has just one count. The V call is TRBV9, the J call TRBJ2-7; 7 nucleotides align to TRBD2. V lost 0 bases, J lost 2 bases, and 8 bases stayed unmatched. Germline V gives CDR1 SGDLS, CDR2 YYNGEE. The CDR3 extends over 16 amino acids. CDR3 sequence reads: CASSVAPAGRTYEQYF. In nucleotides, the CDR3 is TGTGCCAGCAGCGTAGCCCCAGCGGGAAGGACCTACGAGCAGTACTTC.

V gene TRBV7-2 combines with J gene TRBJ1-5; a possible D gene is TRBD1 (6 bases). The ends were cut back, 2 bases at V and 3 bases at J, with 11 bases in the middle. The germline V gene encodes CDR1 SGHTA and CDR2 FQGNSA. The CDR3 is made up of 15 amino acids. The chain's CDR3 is CASSLKTGYNQPQHF. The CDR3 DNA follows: TGTGCCAGCAGCTTAAAAACAGGGTACAATCAGCCCCAGCATTTT.

CDR3 loop: CASSREGLASAVSYNEQFF. The CDR3 nucleotides read TGTGCCAGTAGTAGGGAGGGACTAGCATCTGCCGTCTCCTACAATGAGCAGTTCTTC. The J gene is TRBJ2-1, the V gene TRBV19, with 9 positions matching TRBD2. This CDR3 has 19 amino acids. The V gene's germline CDR1 is LNHDA and CDR2 SQIVND (reference sequence). V dropped 4 bases and J dropped 0; count of bases not matched to a gene: 13.

The CDR3 nucleotides are TGTGCCAGCAGGAGCGGGAGGGGGGCCGGGGAGCTGTTTTTT. Protein: CASRSGRGAGELFF. The V gene is TRBV6-5, the J gene TRBJ2-2; 10 positions agree with TRBD2. Trimming removed 6 bases from V and 6 bases from J; junction bases left unmatched: 4. CDR3 size: 14 residues. CDR1 is MNHEY and CDR2 is SVGAGI in the germline V gene.

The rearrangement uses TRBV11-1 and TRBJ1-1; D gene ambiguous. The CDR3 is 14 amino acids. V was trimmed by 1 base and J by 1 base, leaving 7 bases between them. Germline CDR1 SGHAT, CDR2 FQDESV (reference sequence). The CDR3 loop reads CASSLGRWNTEAFF. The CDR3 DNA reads TGTGCCAGCAGCTTAGGGAGGTGGAACACTGAAGCTTTCTTT.

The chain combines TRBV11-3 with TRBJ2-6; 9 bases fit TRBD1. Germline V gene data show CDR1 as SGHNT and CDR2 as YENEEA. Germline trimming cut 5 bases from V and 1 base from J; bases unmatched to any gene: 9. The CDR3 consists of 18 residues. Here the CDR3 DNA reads TGTGCCAGCAGCCCAGGGACAGGGATGAAATCTGGGGCCAACGTCCTGACTTTC. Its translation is CASSPGTGMKSGANVLTF.

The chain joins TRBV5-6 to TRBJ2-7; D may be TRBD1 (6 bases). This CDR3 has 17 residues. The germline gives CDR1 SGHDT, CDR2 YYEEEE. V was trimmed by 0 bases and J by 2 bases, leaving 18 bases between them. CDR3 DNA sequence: TGTGCCAGCAGCTTGGAGGGGGTGGGCCGGTTGCCCTACGAGCAGTACTTC. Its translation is CASSLEGVGRLPYEQYF.